The 22 T cell receptor beta chains listed next were all sequenced from one sample in a study of cytomegalovirus exposure and HLA in healthy donors. The PCR employed 60 Vbeta primers together with 13 Jbeta primers. Sequencing was performed with immunoSEQ multiplex PCR; in TCRdb, only in-frame clones are kept and a portion is missing. The sample includes 62,000 or so clones, 65% to 90% of them seen just once. Sequencing used PBMCs. The origin of the receptors is a man younger than 45 in good health and CMV-seronegative.

On this clone: Distinct nucleotide sequences in the sample also encode this CDR3. The genes are TRBV5-4 and TRBJ2-1; D remains unclear. The CDR3 is 14 residues long. CDR1 is SGHNT, CDR2 YYREEE, per germline (reference sequence). V dropped 0 bases and J dropped 0 bases, with 4 bases sitting between them. CDR3 coding DNA: TGTGCCAGCAGCTTGGACAGCTCCTACAATGAGCAGTTCTTC. It is translated as CASSLDSSYNEQFF.

The chain carries TRBV19 and TRBJ2-3, with 7 bases that match TRBD1. Trimming removed 5 bases from V and 2 bases from J; junction bases left unmatched: 7. CDR1 and CDR2 (germline): LNHDA, SQIVND (reference sequence). CDR3 length: 15 amino acids. The CDR3 sequence is CASSPDRVHTDTQYF. CDR3 DNA sequence: TGTGCCAGTAGTCCTGACAGGGTGCACACAGATACGCAGTATTTT. The full variable domain, completed using reference TRBV19 and TRBJ2-3, is DGGITQSPKYLFRKEGQNVTLSCEQNLNHDAMYWYRQDPGQGLRLIYYSQIVNDFQKGDIAEGYSVSREKKESFPLTVTSAQKNPTAFYLCASSPDRVHTDTQYFGPGTRLTVL.

The chain joins TRBV19 to TRBJ2-7; 11 bases match TRBD1. The CDR3 extends over 14 amino acids. With V trimmed by 4 bases and J by 2 bases, 1 base remained unmatched. Germline V gene data show CDR1 as LNHDA and CDR2 as SQIVND (reference sequence). CDR3 nucleotides: TGTGCCAGTAGTAGGGACAGGGGGGCCTACGAGCAGTACTTC. Protein product: CASSRDRGAYEQYF.

The V gene is TRBV10-3, the J gene TRBJ2-7; TRBD1 aligns across 8 bases. V lost 6 bases to trimming and J lost 7 bases; unmatched junction nucleotides: 8. Germline CDR1 and CDR2: ENHRY and SYGVKD. CDR3 size: 13 residues. CDR3 DNA: TGTGCCATCAGCCAGGGGGCAGTTTCGGAGCAGTACTTC. The encoded protein is CAISQGAVSEQYF.

V usage is TRBV19 and J usage is TRBJ2-7, with 8 nucleotides matching TRBD2. CDR3 size: 13 residues. CDR1 is LNHDA and CDR2 is SQIVND in the germline V gene (reference sequence). V lost 4 bases, J lost 5 bases, and 4 bases stayed unmatched. CDR3 protein: CASSTGGGNEQYF. In nucleotides, the CDR3 is TGTGCCAGTAGTACGGGGGGGGGAAACGAGCAGTACTTC. The full variable domain, rest sourced from reference TRBV19 and TRBJ2-7, is DGGITQSPKYLFRKEGQNVTLSCEQNLNHDAMYWYRQDPGQGLRLIYYSQIVNDFQKGDIAEGYSVSREKKESFPLTVTSAQKNPTAFYLCASSTGGGNEQYFGPGTRLTVT.

CDR3 in amino acids: CASSRLAGGADTQYF. The CDR3 bases are TGTGCCAGCAGCAGACTAGCGGGAGGCGCAGATACGCAGTATTTT. The chain uses TRBV7-8 and TRBJ2-3; TRBD2 matches at 13 bases. V shed 5 bases, J shed 4 bases, and the junction held 3 bases outside the gene matches. This CDR3 is 15 amino acids long. Germline-derived CDR1 and CDR2 are SGHVS and FQNEAQ. The complete variable domain, with remaining parts taken from reference TRBV7-8 and TRBJ2-3, reads GAGVSQSPRYKVAKRGQDVALRCDPISGHVSLFWYQQALGQGPEFLTYFQNEAQLDKSGLPSDRFFAERPEGSVSTLKIQRTQQEDSAVYLCASSRLAGGADTQYFGPGTRLTVL.

The rearrangement uses TRBV5-1 and TRBJ2-3; 15 bases line up with TRBD2. The germline CDR1 and CDR2 sequences are SGHRS and YFSETQ. The CDR3 is made up of 19 amino acids. Unmatched junction bases numbered 9, after V lost 4 bases and J lost 0 bases. CDR3 coding DNA: TGCGCCAGCAGCCACCCGGGACTAGCGGGGGGTCCTAGCACAGATACGCAGTATTTT. This codes for CASSHPGLAGGPSTDTQYF.

CDR3 sequence reads: CASSPGQGRRETQYF. DNA for the CDR3: TGCGCCAGCAGCCCAGGACAGGGAAGGCGAGAGACCCAGTACTTC. V and J are TRBV5-1 and TRBJ2-5; TRBD1 agrees at 8 bases. The CDR3 runs 15 residues. V dropped 4 bases and J dropped 4; count of bases not matched to a gene: 9. CDR1 and CDR2 from the germline V gene are SGHRS and YFSETQ.

This clone was counted between two and nine times. This chain links TRBV5-6 with TRBJ2-2, with 7 nucleotides matching TRBD2. The CDR3 extends over 17 amino acids. Trimming removed 3 bases from V and 4 bases from J; junction bases left unmatched: 12. Germline CDR1 is SGHDT and CDR2 is YYEEEE. CDR3 DNA sequence: TGTGCCAGCAGCTCTAGGTTTACGGGAGGAGGCACCGGGGAGCTGTTTTTT. Translated: CASSSRFTGGGTGELFF.

The rearrangement joins TRBV30 to TRBJ1-2, with D unresolved. The CDR3 contains 12 residues. Trimming removed 3 bases from V and 4 bases from J, with 9 bases in between. The germline CDR1 and CDR2 sequences are GTSNPN and SVGIG (reference sequence). The CDR3 bases are TGTGCCTGGAGGAAGACTTCCTATGGCTACACCTTC. This gives the protein CAWRKTSYGYTF.

In regard to this clone: At the DNA level, this CDR3 is encoded by other sequences in the same sample as well. V usage is TRBV27 and J usage is TRBJ1-2; D may be TRBD1 (5 bases). Germline CDR1 is MNHEY and CDR2 is SMNVEV (reference sequence). V was shortened by 2 bases and J by 0 bases, with 7 bases between the two germline ends. The CDR3 runs to 14 residues. The CDR3, as DNA: TGTGCCAGCAGTTTAACAGGACCTAACTATGGCTACACCTTC. The encoded protein is CASSLTGPNYGYTF.

This clone was picked up a small number of times. The rearrangement links TRBV29-1 to TRBJ2-1; D is possibly TRBD1 (6 bases). Germline values: CDR1 SQVTM, CDR2 ANQGSEA. The V end was cut by 1 base, the J end by 9 bases, with 13 bases between. CDR3 length: 13 amino acids. The CDR3 spells CSVEVGQGTEQFF. In DNA form, the CDR3 reads TGCAGCGTTGAAGTCGGGCAGGGGACTGAGCAGTTCTTC.

V gene TRBV19 combines with J gene TRBJ2-3; TRBD2 matches at 12 bases. J gave up 2 bases and V 6 bases, and 6 bases lay outside the gene matches. Germline assignment: CDR1 LNHDA and CDR2 SQIVND (reference sequence). This CDR3 has 16 amino acids. CDR3 loop: CASSSRLAGATDTQYF. In DNA form, the CDR3 reads TGTGCCAGTAGCTCCAGACTAGCGGGAGCCACAGATACGCAGTATTTT.

The chain combines TRBV11-1 with TRBJ2-7; 7 nucleotides agree with TRBD1. V dropped 8 bases and J dropped 0; count of bases not matched to a gene: 13. There are 16 residues in the CDR3. Germline V lookup: CDR1 SGHAT, CDR2 FQDESV (reference sequence). CDR3 in amino acids: CASRKGLGQSSYEQYF. The CDR3 region has the DNA TGTGCCAGCCGGAAGGGATTGGGACAGAGCTCCTACGAGCAGTACTTC.

The chain is built from TRBV5-1 and TRBJ1-4; 7 nucleotides agree with TRBD1. This CDR3 region has 14 residues. The J segment lost 6 bases and the V segment lost 3 bases, leaving 5 bases of the junction unmatched. CDR1 and CDR2 (germline): SGHRS, YFSETQ. The CDR3 reads CASSSQGGYEKLFF. In DNA form, the CDR3 reads TGCGCCAGCAGCTCCCAGGGGGGCTATGAAAAACTGTTTTTT.

This clone was seen a handful of times. This chain joins TRBV19 and TRBJ2-2, with D uncertain. Between the trimmed V and J ends, which lost 3 bases and 7 bases, there was a span of 6 bases. Germline V gene data show CDR1 as LNHDA and CDR2 as SQIVND (reference sequence). This CDR3 is 12 amino acids long. CDR3 in DNA: TGTGCCAGTAGTATTGTCCACGGGGAGCTGTTTTTT. This sequence encodes CASSIVHGELFF.

V usage is TRBV7-3 and J usage is TRBJ2-2; TRBD1 is a possible D gene (5 bases). The CDR3 loop spans 15 amino acids. Germline-derived CDR1 and CDR2 are SGHTA and FQGTGA. The V gene lost 4 bases and the J gene lost 0 bases, with 9 bases spanning the gap. Written as DNA, the CDR3 is TGTGCCAGCAGCTACAGGCACGCGAACACCGGGGAGCTGTTTTTT. It yields the protein CASSYRHANTGELFF.

As to this clone: Likely a read error: the CDR3 ends without its conserved phenylalanine or tryptophan. This chain links TRBV6-5 with TRBJ2-7, with D possibly being TRBD2 (6 bases). V lost 6 bases, J lost 7 bases, and 16 bases lay in between. Germline V gene lookup returns CDR1 MNHEY and CDR2 SVGAGI. This CDR3 region has 13 residues. CDR3 sequence reads: CASRDSGGGEQYL. For the CDR3, the DNA is TGTGCCAGCAGGGACTCCGGCGGAGGGGAGCAGTACCTC.

In this sample, this clone turned up once. This chain joins TRBV7-7 and TRBJ2-1; D is possibly TRBD2 (6 bases). The CDR3 runs 17 residues. V gave up 2 bases and J gave up 4 bases, with 18 bases separating them. The V gene's germline CDR1 is SSHAT and CDR2 FNYEAQ (reference sequence). The CDR3 spells CASSLSGSGTGYNEQFF. In DNA, the CDR3 is TGTGCCAGCAGCTTATCGGGGTCCGGGACTGGATACAATGAGCAGTTCTTC.

About this clone: The junction shows a germline mismatch at one end, possibly a read error. This CDR3 reads CSSSLGQGDLREQYF. The CDR3 DNA is TGTTCCAGCAGCTTAGGACAGGGAGACCTGCGGGAGCAGTACTTC. The V gene is TRBV7-9, the J gene TRBJ2-7, with 8 nucleotides matching TRBD1. CDR1 SEHNR and CDR2 FQNEAQ come from the germline V gene (reference sequence). The CDR3 loop spans 15 amino acids. The variable domain in full, completed from reference TRBV7-9 and TRBJ2-7, reads DTGVSQNPRHKITKRGQNVTFRCDPISEHNRLYWYRQTLGQGPEFLTYFQNEAQLEKSRLLSDRFSAERPKGSFSTLEIQRTEQGDSAMYLCSSSLGQGDLREQYFGPGTRLTVT.

The chain employs TRBV9 and TRBJ2-1; 12 positions agree with TRBD2. CDR3 length equals 16 residues. CDR1 and CDR2 from the germline V gene are SGDLS and YYNGEE. V was clipped by 0 bases and J by 4 bases; unmatched bases: 2. This CDR3 is CASSVDLAGGYNEQFF. DNA of the CDR3: TGTGCCAGCAGCGTAGACCTAGCGGGAGGGTACAATGAGCAGTTCTTC.

The rearrangement joins TRBV13 to TRBJ1-1, with 8 nucleotides matching TRBD1. Germline V CDR1 and CDR2: PRHDT, FYEKMQ (reference sequence). V was pared by 5 bases and J by 1 base, with 6 bases of the junction left unmatched. The CDR3 covers 15 residues. The CDR3 region is CASSALDRANTEAFF. In DNA form, the CDR3 reads TGTGCCAGCAGCGCGTTGGACAGGGCGAACACTGAAGCTTTCTTT.